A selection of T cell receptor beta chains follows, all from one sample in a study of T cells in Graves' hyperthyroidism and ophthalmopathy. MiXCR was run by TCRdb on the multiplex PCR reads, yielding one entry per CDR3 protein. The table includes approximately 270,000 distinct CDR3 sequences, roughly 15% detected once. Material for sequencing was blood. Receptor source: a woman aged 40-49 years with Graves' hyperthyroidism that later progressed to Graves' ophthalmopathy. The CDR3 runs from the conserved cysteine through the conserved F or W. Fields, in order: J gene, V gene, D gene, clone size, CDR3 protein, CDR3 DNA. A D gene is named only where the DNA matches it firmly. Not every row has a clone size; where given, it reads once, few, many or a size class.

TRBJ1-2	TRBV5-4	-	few	CASSPKDLPNYGYTF	TGTGCCAGCAGCCCCAAGGACCTCCCTAACTATGGCTACACCTTC
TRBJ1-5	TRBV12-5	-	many	CASGPERGYNQPQHF	TGTGCTAGTGGACCTGAGAGGGGATACAATCAGCCCCAGCATTTT
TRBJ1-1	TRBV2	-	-	CASSAGELAEAFF	TGTGCCAGCAGTGCAGGGGAACTTGCTGAAGCTTTCTTT
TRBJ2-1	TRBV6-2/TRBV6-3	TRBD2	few	CASRRDYISYNEQFF	TGTGCCAGCAGGAGGGACTATATCTCCTACAATGAGCAGTTCTTC
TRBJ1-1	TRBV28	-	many	CASSDGGVGTEAFF	TGTGCCAGCAGTGACGGAGGGGTGGGCACTGAAGCTTTCTTT
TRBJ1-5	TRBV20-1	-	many	CSARETGMVSQPQHF	TGCAGTGCTAGAGAAACAGGGATGGTCAGTCAGCCCCAGCATTTT
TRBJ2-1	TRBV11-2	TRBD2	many	CASSLQEGTRYNEQFF	TGTGCCAGCAGCCTCCAGGAGGGGACTAGATACAATGAGCAGTTCTTC
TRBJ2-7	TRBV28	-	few	CASSRGGVSSYEQYF	TGTGCCAGCAGTAGGGGGGGAGTCTCCTCCTACGAGCAGTACTTC
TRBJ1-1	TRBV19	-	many	CASTPMEGGAEAFF	TGTGCCAGTACCCCTATGGAGGGAGGGGCTGAAGCTTTCTTT
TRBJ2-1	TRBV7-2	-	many	CASRRTPPSGQFF	TGTGCCAGCAGGCGGACTCCCCCATCGGGGCAGTTCTTC
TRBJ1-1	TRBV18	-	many	CASSGTQKAEAFF	TGTGCCAGCTCAGGGACACAAAAGGCTGAAGCTTTCTTT
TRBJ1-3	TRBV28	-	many	CASSSLNTIYF	TGTGCCAGCAGCTCCCTAAACACCATATATTTT
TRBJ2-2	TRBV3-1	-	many	CASSPSWVAFYTGELFF	TGTGCCAGCAGCCCCTCCTGGGTAGCATTCTACACCGGGGAGCTGTTTTTT
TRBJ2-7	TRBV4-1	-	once	CASRQGAGGAYEQYF	TGCGCCAGCAGGCAGGGGGCGGGAGGAGCCTACGAGCAGTACTTC
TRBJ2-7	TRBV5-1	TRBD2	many	CASSSGLARHEQYF	TGCGCCAGCAGCTCGGGACTAGCTCGGCACGAGCAGTACTTC
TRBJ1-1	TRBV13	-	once	CASSPNQAVATPEAFF	TGTGCCAGCAGCCCGAATCAGGCCGTCGCAACTCCTGAAGCTTTCTTT
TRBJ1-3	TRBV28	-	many	CASRVGVPSGNTIYF	TGTGCCAGCCGGGTCGGGGTCCCCTCTGGAAACACCATATATTTT
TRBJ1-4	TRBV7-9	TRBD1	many	CASSFTRGLSNEKLFF	TGTGCCAGCAGCTTTACGAGGGGGCTCTCTAATGAAAAACTGTTTTTT
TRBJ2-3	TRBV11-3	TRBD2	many	CASSPGLARDTDTQYF	TGTGCCAGCAGCCCGGGACTAGCGAGGGACACAGATACGCAGTATTTT
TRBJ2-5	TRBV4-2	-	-	CASSHRGGTQYF	TGTGCCAGCAGCCACCGAGGAGGGACCCAGTACTTC
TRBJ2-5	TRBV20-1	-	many	CSARVRGWYQETQYF	TGCAGTGCTAGAGTGCGGGGATGGTACCAAGAGACCCAGTACTTC
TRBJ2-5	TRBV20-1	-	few	CSARERPRGGETQYF	TGCAGTGCTAGAGAAAGGCCCCGGGGCGGAGAGACCCAGTACTTC
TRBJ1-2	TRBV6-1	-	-	CASGGGGYTF	TGTGCCAGCGGGGGCGGCGGCTACACCTTC
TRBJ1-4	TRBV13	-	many	CASSLDRYNEKLFF	TGTGCCAGCAGCTTAGACAGATATAATGAAAAACTGTTTTTT
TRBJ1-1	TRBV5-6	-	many	CASSLFRNLGAFF	TGTGCCAGCAGCTTGTTCAGAAATCTTGGAGCTTTCTTT
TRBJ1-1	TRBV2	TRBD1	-	CASTEFSGTGRSQNTEAFF	TGTGCCAGCACTGAGTTTTCCGGGACAGGGAGATCTCAGAACACTGAAGCTTTCTTT